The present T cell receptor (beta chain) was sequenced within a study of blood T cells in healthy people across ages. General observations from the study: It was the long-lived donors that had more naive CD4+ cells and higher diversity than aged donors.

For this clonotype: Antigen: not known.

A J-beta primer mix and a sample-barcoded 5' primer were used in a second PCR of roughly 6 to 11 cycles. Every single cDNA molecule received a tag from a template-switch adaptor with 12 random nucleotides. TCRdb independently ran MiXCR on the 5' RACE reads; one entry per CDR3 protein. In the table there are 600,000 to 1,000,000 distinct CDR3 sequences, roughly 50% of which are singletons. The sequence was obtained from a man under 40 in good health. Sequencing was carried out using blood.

The DNA of the CDR3 is TGTGCCAGCAGCTTAAAGCGGGACACTGGCACAGATACGCAGTATTTT. It specifies CASSLKRDTGTDTQYF. This chain connects TRBV5-4 to TRBJ2-3; TRBD2 might be the D (7 bases). The CDR3 totals 16 residues. V was pared by 2 bases and J by 1 base, with 14 bases between. The germline CDR1 and CDR2 sequences are SGHNT and YYREEE (reference sequence).